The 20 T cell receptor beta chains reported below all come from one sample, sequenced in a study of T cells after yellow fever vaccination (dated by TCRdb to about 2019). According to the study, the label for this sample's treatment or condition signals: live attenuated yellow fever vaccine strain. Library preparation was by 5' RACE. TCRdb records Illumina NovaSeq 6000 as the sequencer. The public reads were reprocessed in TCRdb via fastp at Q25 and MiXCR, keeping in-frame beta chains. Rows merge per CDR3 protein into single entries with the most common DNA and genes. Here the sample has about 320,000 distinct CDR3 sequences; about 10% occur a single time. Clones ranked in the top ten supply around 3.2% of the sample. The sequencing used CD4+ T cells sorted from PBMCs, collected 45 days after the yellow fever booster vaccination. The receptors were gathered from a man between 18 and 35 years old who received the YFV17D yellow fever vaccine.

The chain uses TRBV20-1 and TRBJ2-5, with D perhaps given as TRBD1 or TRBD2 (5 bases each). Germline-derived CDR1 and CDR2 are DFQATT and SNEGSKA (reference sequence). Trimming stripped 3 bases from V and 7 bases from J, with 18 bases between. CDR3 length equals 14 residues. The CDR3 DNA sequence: TGCAGTGCTAGGAAAGGTGGGACCCGTGGGACCCAGTACTTC. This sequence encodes CSARKGGTRGTQYF.

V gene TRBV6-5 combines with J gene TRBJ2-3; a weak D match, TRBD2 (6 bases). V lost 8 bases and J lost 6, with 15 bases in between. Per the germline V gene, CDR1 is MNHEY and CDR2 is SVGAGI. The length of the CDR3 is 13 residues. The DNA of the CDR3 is TGTGCCAGCTGCCTGACTAGGCGCGATACGCAGTATTTT. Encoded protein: CASCLTRRDTQYF.

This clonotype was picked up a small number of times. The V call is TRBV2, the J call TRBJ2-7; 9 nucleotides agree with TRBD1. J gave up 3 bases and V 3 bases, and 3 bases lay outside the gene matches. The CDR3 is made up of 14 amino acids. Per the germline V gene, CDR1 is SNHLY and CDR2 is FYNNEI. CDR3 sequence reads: CASSDQGQGYEQYF. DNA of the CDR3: TGTGCCAGCAGTGATCAGGGACAGGGCTACGAGCAGTACTTC. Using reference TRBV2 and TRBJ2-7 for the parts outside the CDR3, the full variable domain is EPEVTQTPSHQVTQMGQEVILRCVPISNHLYFYWYRQILGQKVEFLVSFYNNEISEKSEIFDDQFSVERPDGSNFTLKIRSTKLEDSAMYFCASSDQGQGYEQYFGPGTRLTVT.

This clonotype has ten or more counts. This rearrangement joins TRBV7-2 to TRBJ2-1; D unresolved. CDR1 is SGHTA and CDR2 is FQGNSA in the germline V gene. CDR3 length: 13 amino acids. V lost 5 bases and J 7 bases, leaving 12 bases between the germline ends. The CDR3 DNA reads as TGTGCCAGCAGCCGATGGACCGTGAATGAGCAGTTCTTC. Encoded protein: CASSRWTVNEQFF.

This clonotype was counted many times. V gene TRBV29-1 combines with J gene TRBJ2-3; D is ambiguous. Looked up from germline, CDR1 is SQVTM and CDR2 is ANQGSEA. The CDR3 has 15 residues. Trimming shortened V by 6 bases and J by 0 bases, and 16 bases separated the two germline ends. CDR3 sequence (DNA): TGCAGCGTCGAGGCCGGAACGAGAAGCACAGATACGCAGTATTTT. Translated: CSVEAGTRSTDTQYF.

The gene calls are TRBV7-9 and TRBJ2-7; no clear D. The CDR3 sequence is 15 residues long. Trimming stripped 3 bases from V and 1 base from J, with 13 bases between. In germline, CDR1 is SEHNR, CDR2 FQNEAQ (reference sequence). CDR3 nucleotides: TGTGCCAGCAGCTTTGGCCGAGCATCTTCCTACGAGCAGTACTTC. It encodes CASSFGRASSYEQYF.

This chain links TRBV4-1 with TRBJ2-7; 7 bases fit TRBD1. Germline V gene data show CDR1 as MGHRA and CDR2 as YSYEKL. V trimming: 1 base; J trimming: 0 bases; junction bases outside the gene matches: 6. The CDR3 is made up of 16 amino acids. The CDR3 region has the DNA TGCGCCAGCAGCCAAGGACAGGGACCAAGCTCCTACGAGCAGTACTTC. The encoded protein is CASSQGQGPSSYEQYF.

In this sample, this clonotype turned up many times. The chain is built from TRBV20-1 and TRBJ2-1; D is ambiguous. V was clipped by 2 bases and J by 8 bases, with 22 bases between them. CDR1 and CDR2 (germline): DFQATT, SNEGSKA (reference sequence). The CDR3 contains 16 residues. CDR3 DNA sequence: TGCAGTGCTAGACGGTGGCCAGGCCAACGGTTAGATGAGCAGTTCTTC. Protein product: CSARRWPGQRLDEQFF.

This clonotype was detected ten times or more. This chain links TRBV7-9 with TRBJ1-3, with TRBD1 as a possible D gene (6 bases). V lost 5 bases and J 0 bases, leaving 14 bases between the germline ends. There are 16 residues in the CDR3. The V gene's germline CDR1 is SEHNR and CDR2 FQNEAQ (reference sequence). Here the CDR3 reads CASSPPLGASGNTIYF. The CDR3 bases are TGTGCCAGCAGCCCCCCCCTGGGGGCCTCTGGAAACACCATATATTTT.

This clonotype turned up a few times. This CDR3 reads CASSLVVRGEGYTF. CDR3 nucleotides: TGTGCCAGCTCACTGGTGGTACGGGGCGAAGGCTACACCTTC. V usage is TRBV18 and J usage is TRBJ1-2; a possible D gene is TRBD1 (5 bases). The V and J ends lost 4 bases and 8 bases respectively, with 17 bases between them. Germline-derived CDR1 and CDR2 are KGHSH and LQKENI. The CDR3 has 14 residues.

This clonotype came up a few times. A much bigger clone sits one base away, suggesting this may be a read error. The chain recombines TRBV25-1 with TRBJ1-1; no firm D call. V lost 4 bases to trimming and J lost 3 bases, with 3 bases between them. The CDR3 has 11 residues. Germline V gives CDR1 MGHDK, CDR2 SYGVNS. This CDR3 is CASSAYTEAFF. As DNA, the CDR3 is TGTGCCAGCAGTGCCTACACTGAAGCTTTCTTT.

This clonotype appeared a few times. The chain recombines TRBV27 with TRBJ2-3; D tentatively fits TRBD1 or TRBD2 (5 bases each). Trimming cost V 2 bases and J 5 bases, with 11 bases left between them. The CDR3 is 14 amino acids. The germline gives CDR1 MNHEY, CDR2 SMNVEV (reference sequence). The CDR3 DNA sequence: TGTGCCAGCAGTTTAGGGGGACGGGAAGATACGCAGTATTTT. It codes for CASSLGGREDTQYF.

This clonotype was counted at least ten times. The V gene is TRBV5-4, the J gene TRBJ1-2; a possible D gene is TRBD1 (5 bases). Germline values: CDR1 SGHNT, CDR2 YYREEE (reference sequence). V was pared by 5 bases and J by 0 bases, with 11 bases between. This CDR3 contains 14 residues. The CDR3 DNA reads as TGTGCCAGCAGGGGGACCGAGACTAACTATGGCTACACCTTC. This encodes CASRGTETNYGYTF.

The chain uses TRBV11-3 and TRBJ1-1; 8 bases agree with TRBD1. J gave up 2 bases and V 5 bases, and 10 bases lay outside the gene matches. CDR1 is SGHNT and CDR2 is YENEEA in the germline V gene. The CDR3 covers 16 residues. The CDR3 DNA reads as TGTGCCAGCAGCCTTGGACAGGGCGGGGGAAACACTGAAGCTTTCTTT. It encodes CASSLGQGGGNTEAFF.

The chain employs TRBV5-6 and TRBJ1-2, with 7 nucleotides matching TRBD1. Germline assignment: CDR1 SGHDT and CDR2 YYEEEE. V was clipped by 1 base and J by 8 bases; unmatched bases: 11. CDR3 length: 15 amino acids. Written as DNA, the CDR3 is TGTGCCAGCAGCTTGAGAGGCGGGGGACAGTACGGCTACACCTTC. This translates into CASSLRGGGQYGYTF.

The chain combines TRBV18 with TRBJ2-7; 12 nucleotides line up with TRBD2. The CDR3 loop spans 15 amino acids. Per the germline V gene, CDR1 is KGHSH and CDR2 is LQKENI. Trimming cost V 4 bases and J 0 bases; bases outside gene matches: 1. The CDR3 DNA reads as TGTGCCAGCTCACGACTAGCGGGGGACTCCTACGAGCAGTACGTC. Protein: CASSRLAGDSYEQYV.

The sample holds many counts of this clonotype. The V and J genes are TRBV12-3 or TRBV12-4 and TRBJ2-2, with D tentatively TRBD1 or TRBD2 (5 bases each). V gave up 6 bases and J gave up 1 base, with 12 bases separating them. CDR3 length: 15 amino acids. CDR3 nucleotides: TGTGCCAGCAGGGCAACGGGGCAGAACACCGGGGAGCTGTTTTTT. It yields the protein CASRATGQNTGELFF.

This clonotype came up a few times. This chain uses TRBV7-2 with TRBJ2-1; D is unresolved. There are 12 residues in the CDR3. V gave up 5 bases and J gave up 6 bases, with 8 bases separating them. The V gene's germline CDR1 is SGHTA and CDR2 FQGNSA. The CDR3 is CASSPDTNEQFF. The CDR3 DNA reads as TGTGCCAGCAGCCCCGACACCAATGAGCAGTTCTTC.

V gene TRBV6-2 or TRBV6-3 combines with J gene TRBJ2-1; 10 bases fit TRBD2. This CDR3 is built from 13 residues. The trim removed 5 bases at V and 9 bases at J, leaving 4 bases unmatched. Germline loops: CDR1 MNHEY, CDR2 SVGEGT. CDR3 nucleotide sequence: TGTGCCAGCAGTCCCCTAGCGGGGGTTGAGCAGTTCTTC. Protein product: CASSPLAGVEQFF.

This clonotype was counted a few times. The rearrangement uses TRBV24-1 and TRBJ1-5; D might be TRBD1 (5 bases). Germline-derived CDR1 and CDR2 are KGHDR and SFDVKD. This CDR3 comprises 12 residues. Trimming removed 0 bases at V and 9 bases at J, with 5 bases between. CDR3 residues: CATSDLGGPQHF. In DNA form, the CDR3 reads TGTGCCACCAGTGATTTGGGGGGGCCCCAGCATTTT.